This T cell receptor (beta chain) was identified in a study of blood T cell repertoires in COVID-19. Study information: Sources were T cells, B-cell-depleted T cells, or PBMCs; the material itself was cDNA or gDNA.

The Seattle site enrolled patients during active infection and followed them longitudinally. The CDR3 totals 14 residues. Germline lookup yields CDR1 SGDLS and CDR2 YYNGEE. V trimming: 4 bases; J trimming: 5 bases; junction bases outside the gene matches: 6. Original data processing: Scientists estimated how many nucleated cells there were by amplifying reference gene primers. Generated by immunoSEQ multiplex PCR, the TCRdb table keeps only in-frame clones and is missing some. V and J calls plus clone size are reproduced from that table; the DNA served to infer D and trimming. The profile shows 150,000 to 200,000 clones, 82% of them singletons.

The rearrangement uses TRBV9 and TRBJ2-5, with 9 nucleotides matching TRBD1. The TCR comes from a woman in her sixties with COVID-19, enrolled during active disease. Sequenced: peripheral blood. CDR3 sequence reads: CASSLGQGKETQYF. The CDR3 DNA reads as TGTGCCAGCAGCCTGGGACAGGGAAAGGAGACCCAGTACTTC. Filled out from reference TRBV9 and TRBJ2-5, the complete variable domain reads DSGVTQTPKHLITATGQRVTLRCSPRSGDLSVYWYQQSLDQGLQFLIQYYNGEERAKGNILERFSAQQFPDLHSELNLSSLELGDSALYFCASSLGQGKETQYFGPGTRLLVL.